The 14 T cell receptor beta chains below were found in one sample sequenced in a study of OX40 agonist ivuxolimab in advanced cancers. The table came from immunoSEQ multiplex PCR; TCRdb's copy has only in-frame clones and leaves some out. The table shows about 23,000 clones, with approximately 77% occurring only once. Sequenced material: CD4+ or CD8+ T cells sorted from blood, taken in a trial of the OX40 agonist ivuxolimab. The receptors here all came from an adult with an advanced solid tumor such as melanoma, head and neck, liver or kidney cancer.

This clone has just one count. The chain carries TRBV11-3 and TRBJ2-2, with 9 positions matching TRBD1. J lost 7 bases, V lost 1 base, and 7 bases had no gene match. CDR1 and CDR2 from the germline V gene are SGHNT and YENEEA. CDR3 size: 16 residues. Here the CDR3 DNA reads TGTGCCAGCAGCTTAGGAGGGACAGGGTTGGACGGGGAGCTGTTTTTT. Amino acid sequence: CASSLGGTGLDGELFF.

This chain joins TRBV5-8 and TRBJ2-7; 8 bases agree with TRBD1. Germline assignment: CDR1 SGHTS and CDR2 YDEGEE. CDR3 length equals 16 residues. With 2 bases clipped from V and 2 bases from J, the junction kept 9 bases outside the gene matches. The CDR3 reads CASSFTNPDRAYEQYF. For the CDR3, the DNA is TGTGCCAGCAGCTTCACCAACCCGGACAGGGCCTACGAGCAGTACTTC.

V gene TRBV4-2 combines with J gene TRBJ1-4, with 9 positions matching TRBD1. The CDR3 length is 15 residues. V shed 3 bases and J 8 bases; nucleotides not matched to a gene: 7. Germline V gene sequence: CDR1 LGHNA, CDR2 YNFKEQ. CDR3 sequence (DNA): TGTGCCAGCAGCCAGTCGGGACAGGGAGGCGAAAAACTGTTTTTT. Encoded protein: CASSQSGQGGEKLFF.

Details on this clone: Compared with germline, one end of the junction differs, possibly owing to a read error. The genes are TRBV7-4 and TRBJ2-5; either TRBD1 or TRBD2 may supply D (6 bases each). This CDR3 is built from 16 residues. Germline V gene lookup returns CDR1 SGHVT and CDR2 SQSDAQ. CDR3 in amino acids: CASRLAIGGGQETQYF. CDR3 coding DNA: TGTGCCAGCAGGTTAGCTATAGGTGGGGGGCAGGAGACCCAGTACTTC.

V usage is TRBV19 and J usage is TRBJ1-1; D gene uncertain. V dropped 4 bases and J dropped 2 bases, with 11 bases sitting between them. Germline-derived CDR1 and CDR2 are LNHDA and SQIVND (reference sequence). This CDR3 spans 14 amino acids. The DNA for the CDR3 is TGTGCCAGTAGTACCGGACCGGTAAACACTGAAGCTTTCTTT. Translating it yields CASSTGPVNTEAFF. The entire variable domain, with the rest obtained from reference TRBV19 and TRBJ1-1, is as follows: DGGITQSPKYLFRKEGQNVTLSCEQNLNHDAMYWYRQDPGQGLRLIYYSQIVNDFQKGDIAEGYSVSREKKESFPLTVTSAQKNPTAFYLCASSTGPVNTEAFFGQGTRLTVV.

The V call is TRBV19, the J call TRBJ2-3; the D is unclear. There are 15 residues in the CDR3. Germline V gene sequence: CDR1 LNHDA, CDR2 SQIVND (reference sequence). The V end was cut by 3 bases, the J end by 2 bases, with 12 bases between. The CDR3 DNA is TGTGCCAGTAGTATGAGTAGGGTGCCCACAGATACGCAGTATTTT. This encodes CASSMSRVPTDTQYF.

This clone has only one observation. The chain is built from TRBV7-2 and TRBJ2-7; D is uncertain. Per the germline V gene, CDR1 is SGHTA and CDR2 is FQGNSA. With 2 bases removed from V and 3 bases from J, the gap between germline ends came to 5 bases. This CDR3 is built from 12 residues. The CDR3 reads CASSLIFYEQYF. As DNA, the CDR3 is TGTGCCAGCAGCTTAATATTCTACGAGCAGTACTTC.

This chain uses TRBV6-1 with TRBJ2-7; no definite D call. Germline-derived CDR1 and CDR2 are MNHNS and SASEGT. Trimming cost V 2 bases and J 1 base, with 9 bases left between them. The CDR3 consists of 14 residues. The CDR3 coding sequence is TGTGCCAGCAGTGAACAGAGCGAATCCTACGAGCAGTACTTC. Translated, it gives CASSEQSESYEQYF.

V gene TRBV19 combines with J gene TRBJ2-6; 9 bases align to TRBD1. CDR1 is LNHDA, CDR2 SQIVND, per germline (reference sequence). The CDR3 length is 17 residues. Unmatched junction bases numbered 7, after V lost 5 bases and J lost 2 bases. CDR3 DNA: TGTGCCAGTAGTCCAAGACAGGGGGACGCTGGGGCCAACGTCCTGACTTTC. Residues: CASSPRQGDAGANVLTF.

The chain joins TRBV7-2 to TRBJ2-1; 10 bases align to TRBD2. CDR3 length equals 16 residues. J gave up 7 bases and V 6 bases, and 12 bases lay outside the gene matches. Germline V gene sequence: CDR1 SGHTA, CDR2 FQGNSA. The CDR3 region has the DNA TGTGCCAGCAGTTCCGACCCGGGACTAGCGACTAATGAGCAGTTCTTC. Translated: CASSSDPGLATNEQFF.

The rearrangement joins TRBV9 to TRBJ2-3; TRBD2 matches at 8 bases. The germline CDR1 and CDR2 sequences are SGDLS and YYNGEE. V lost 1 base to trimming and J lost 3 bases; unmatched junction nucleotides: 10. This CDR3 region has 17 residues. The CDR3 sequence is CASSVSPGGAGTDTQYF. CDR3 nucleotide sequence: TGTGCCAGCAGCGTATCACCGGGGGGGGCCGGAACAGATACGCAGTATTTT.

V is TRBV7-2 and J is TRBJ1-5; the match to TRBD1 covers 11 bases. This CDR3 is built from 14 residues. The ends lost 5 bases at V and 7 bases at J; junction bases unmatched: 4. The germline V gene has CDR1 SGHTA and CDR2 FQGNSA. CDR3 sequence reads: CASSERTGGQPQHF. The CDR3 DNA sequence: TGTGCCAGCAGCGAACGGACAGGGGGCCAGCCCCAGCATTTT. The whole variable domain, filled in from reference TRBV7-2 and TRBJ1-5, reads GAGVSQSPSNKVTEKGKDVELRCDPISGHTALYWYRQSLGQGLEFLIYFQGNSAPDKSGLPSDRFSAERTGGSVSTLTIQRTQQEDSAVYLCASSERTGGQPQHFGDGTRLSIL.

The genes are TRBV6-5 and TRBJ2-3; TRBD2 aligns across 9 bases. The CDR3 sequence is 14 residues long. The V gene's germline CDR1 is MNHEY and CDR2 SVGAGI. V shed 6 bases, J shed 6 bases, and the junction held 7 bases outside the gene matches. The CDR3 here is CASRTAGGPDTQYF. CDR3 bases: TGTGCCAGCAGAACCGCGGGGGGGCCCGATACGCAGTATTTT.

The chain carries TRBV28 and TRBJ1-5, with D possibly TRBD1 on 5 matching bases. The V and J ends lost 6 bases and 7 bases respectively, with 19 bases between them. CDR1 is MDHEN, CDR2 SYDVKM, per germline. This CDR3 comprises 15 residues. CDR3 nucleotides: TGTGCCAGCAGGACCCGTAGTGGGGGGTACCAGCCCCAGCATTTT. Translated: CASRTRSGGYQPQHF.